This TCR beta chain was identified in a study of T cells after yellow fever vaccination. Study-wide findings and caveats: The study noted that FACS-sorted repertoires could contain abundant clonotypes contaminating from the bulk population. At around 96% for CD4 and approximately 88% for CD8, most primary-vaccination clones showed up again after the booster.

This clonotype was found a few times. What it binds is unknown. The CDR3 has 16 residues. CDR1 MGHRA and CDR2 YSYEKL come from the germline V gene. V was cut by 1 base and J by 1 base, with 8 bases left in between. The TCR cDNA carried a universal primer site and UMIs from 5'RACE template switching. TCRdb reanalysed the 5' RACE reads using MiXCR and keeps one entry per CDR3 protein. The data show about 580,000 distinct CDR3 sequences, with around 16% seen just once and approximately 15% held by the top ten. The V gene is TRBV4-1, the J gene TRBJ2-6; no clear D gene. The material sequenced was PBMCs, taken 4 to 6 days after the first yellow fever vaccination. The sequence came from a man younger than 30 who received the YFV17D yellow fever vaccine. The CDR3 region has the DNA TGCGCCAGCAGCCAAGGATTTTCTTCTGGGGCCAACGTCCTGACTTTC. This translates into CASSQGFSSGANVLTF.